One TCR beta chain is described in this entry. Authors of the study amplified TCR beta CDR3 regions from RNA transcripts. HTBI primers were used for first-round RT-PCR of the TCR CDR3. TCRdb called the multiplex PCR reads again in MiXCR, with one record for every CDR3 protein. The sample yields some 380,000 distinct CDR3 sequences, roughly 14% seen once. These data come from a study of T cells in Graves' hyperthyroidism and ophthalmopathy. CDR1 MNHEY and CDR2 SVGEGT come from the germline V gene. The CDR3 is made up of 16 amino acids. V was pared by 5 bases and J by 4 bases, with 20 bases between. The source material was blood. The TCR comes from a man aged 30 to 39 with Graves' hyperthyroidism that later progressed to Graves' ophthalmopathy. The chain combines TRBV6-2 or TRBV6-3 with TRBJ1-1; possibly TRBD1 for D (6 bases). CDR3 coding DNA: TGTGCCAGCAGTAAAGAGGGTGGCAGGGGAAGCACTGAAGCTTTCTTT. Translation: CASSKEGGRGSTEAFF.